This is a list of T cell receptor beta chains from one sample in a study of shared clonotypes between healthy human individuals. The table came from immunoSEQ multiplex PCR; TCRdb's copy has only in-frame clones and leaves some out. Here the sample spans about 110,000 clones, about 63% being singletons. Material: memory CD8+ T cells sorted from blood. The receptors shown here come from a woman under 40 in good health. CDR3s include the opening cysteine and the closing phenylalanine or tryptophan. The D gene is left open where the match is weak. A row's size may be missing; if present it is once, few, many or a size class.

v_call,d_call,j_call,clone_size,cdr3_length,cdr3_nt,cdr3_aa
TRBV6-4,TRBD2,TRBJ2-3,-,15,TGTGCCAGCAGTCCCGGGACTAGCGGGACAGATACGCAGTATTTT,CASSPGTSGTDTQYF
TRBV30,-,TRBJ2-7,-,15,TGTGCCTGGGAACGCATAGCACCGCTTATCTACGAGCAGTACTTC,CAWERIAPLIYEQYF
TRBV27,-,TRBJ1-1,-,14,TGTGCCAGCAGTTTAGCCAGGCGATACACTGAAGCTTTCTTT,CASSLARRYTEAFF
TRBV10-2,TRBD1,TRBJ1-5,-,17,TGCGCCAGCAGCCGTGGGACAGGGCTTTCTAGCAATCAGCCCCAGCATTTT,CASSRGTGLSSNQPQHF
TRBV14,TRBD2,TRBJ2-1,-,17,TGTGCCAGCAGCCAAGGAACCAGCGGGAGCCAATTTATAACCTCGTTCTTC,CASSQGTSGSQFITSFF
TRBV7-9,-,TRBJ2-7,few,16,TGTGCCAGCTCGGCTTTTGTGTACAGGGACCCCTACGAGCAGTACTTC,CASSAFVYRDPYEQYF
TRBV25-1,-,TRBJ2-2,-,15,TGTGCCAGCAGTGGCGGGACACCGCACACCGGGGAGCTGTTTTTT,CASSGGTPHTGELFF
TRBV4-1,TRBD1,TRBJ2-4,-,15,TGCGCCAGCAGCCTCTCCGGGACAGGAAAAAACATTCAGTACTTC,CASSLSGTGKNIQYF
TRBV11-2,-,TRBJ2-3,once,13,TGTGCCAGCAGCTTACGCCTGTCAGATACGCAGTATTTT,CASSLRLSDTQYF
TRBV6-1,-,TRBJ2-7,-,12,TGTGCCAGCAGTACAGATATCTACGAGCAGTACTTC,CASSTDIYEQYF
TRBV6-6,-,TRBJ2-7,few,12,TGTGCCAGCAGTCTGGGGACGGACGAGCAGTACTTC,CASSLGTDEQYF
TRBV27,TRBD2,TRBJ2-7,few,16,TGTGCCAGCAGTCTGCCGGGACTAGCGGGAGTAGACGAGCAGTACTTC,CASSLPGLAGVDEQYF
TRBV9,-,TRBJ1-1,-,14,TGTGCCAGCAGCGTAGAAGTAGGGATCACTGAAGCTTTCTTT,CASSVEVGITEAFF
TRBV6-5,-,TRBJ1-2,-,16,TGTGCCAGCAGTTACCTCCCCGCGGGAGGGGCAGGAGGCTACACCTTC,CASSYLPAGGAGGYTF
TRBV28,TRBD1,TRBJ1-3,many,16,TGTGCCAGCAGTTTATTAGATACAGGGGCGGGAAACACCATATATTTT,CASSLLDTGAGNTIYF
TRBV12-2,-,TRBJ2-7,few,14,TGTGCAAGTCGCTTGGTGCGGGAGTTCTACGAGCAGTACTTC,CASRLVREFYEQYF
TRBV6-4,TRBD2,TRBJ2-3,-,14,TGTGCCAGCAGTTACACTAGCGGGAGCGATACGCAGTATTTT,CASSYTSGSDTQYF
TRBV19,-,TRBJ2-1,once,20,TGTGCCAGTAGCGCATTAAGGGTGGAACCGTGCCTCTTCTCCTACAATGAGCAGTTCTTC,CASSALRVEPCLFSYNEQFF
TRBV28,-,TRBJ2-5,few,15,TGTGCCAGCCAGACCCCGACATACTTTCAAGAGACCCAGTACTTC,CASQTPTYFQETQYF
TRBV6-1,-,TRBJ1-2,-,14,TGTGCCAGCAGTGAGGGGGGTTCGGACTATGGCTACACCTTC,CASSEGGSDYGYTF
TRBV19,-,TRBJ2-2,once,12,TGTGCCAGCGGACTTTTCACCGGGGAGCTGTTTTTT,CASGLFTGELFF
TRBV6-1,-,TRBJ2-7,-,15,TGTGCCAGCAGCGGAGGACCCGGACCGTTCTACGAGCAGTACTTC,CASSGGPGPFYEQYF
TRBV7-8,TRBD1,TRBJ2-7,-,14,TGTGCCAGCAGCTCCTCGGACAGGGCCCGCGAGCAGTACTTC,CASSSSDRAREQYF
TRBV30,TRBD2,TRBJ2-7,-,14,TGTGCCTGGACCTCGGGACTAGCGGACTACGAGCAGTACTTC,CAWTSGLADYEQYF
TRBV7-8,TRBD1,TRBJ2-5,-,17,TGTGCCAGCAGCTGGGCCGAAGGGACAGGGGGTTGGGAGACCCAGTACTTC,CASSWAEGTGGWETQYF
TRBV18,TRBD2,TRBJ2-2,once,18,TGTGCCAGCTCACCACCGGGGCTAGCGGGAGCGAACACCGGGGAGCTGTTTTTT,CASSPPGLAGANTGELFF
TRBV20-1,-,TRBJ2-1,-,10,TGCAGTGCCATAGACAATGAGCAGTTCTTC,CSAIDNEQFF
TRBV6-6,-,TRBJ2-3,-,14,TGTGCCAGCAGTTACTCGACTAGCACAGATACGCAGTATTTT,CASSYSTSTDTQYF